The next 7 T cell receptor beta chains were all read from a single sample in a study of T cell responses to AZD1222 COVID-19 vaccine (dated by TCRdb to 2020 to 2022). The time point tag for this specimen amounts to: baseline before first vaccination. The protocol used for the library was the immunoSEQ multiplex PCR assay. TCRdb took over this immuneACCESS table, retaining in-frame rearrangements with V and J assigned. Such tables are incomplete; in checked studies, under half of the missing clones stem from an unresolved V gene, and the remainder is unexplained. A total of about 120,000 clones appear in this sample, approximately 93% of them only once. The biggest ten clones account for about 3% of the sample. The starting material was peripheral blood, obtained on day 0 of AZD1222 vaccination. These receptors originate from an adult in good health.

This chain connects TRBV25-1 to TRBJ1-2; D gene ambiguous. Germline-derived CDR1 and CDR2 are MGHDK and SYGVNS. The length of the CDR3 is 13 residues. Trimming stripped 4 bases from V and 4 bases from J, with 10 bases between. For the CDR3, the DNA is TGTGCCAGCAGTGCGACAACTCCCTATGGCTACACCTTC. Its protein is CASSATTPYGYTF.

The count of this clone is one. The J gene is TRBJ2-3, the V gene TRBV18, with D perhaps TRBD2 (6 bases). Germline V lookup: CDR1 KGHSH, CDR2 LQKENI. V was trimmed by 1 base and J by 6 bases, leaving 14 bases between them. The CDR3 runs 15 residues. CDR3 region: CASSPLNGGDDTQYF. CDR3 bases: TGTGCCAGCTCACCACTTAACGGGGGTGACGATACGCAGTATTTT.

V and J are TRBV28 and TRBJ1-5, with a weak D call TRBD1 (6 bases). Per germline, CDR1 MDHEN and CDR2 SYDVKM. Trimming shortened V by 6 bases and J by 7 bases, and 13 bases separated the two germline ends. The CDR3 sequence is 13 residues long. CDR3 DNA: TGTGCCAGCAGGCGGACAGCTGTCCAGCCCCAGCATTTT. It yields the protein CASRRTAVQPQHF.

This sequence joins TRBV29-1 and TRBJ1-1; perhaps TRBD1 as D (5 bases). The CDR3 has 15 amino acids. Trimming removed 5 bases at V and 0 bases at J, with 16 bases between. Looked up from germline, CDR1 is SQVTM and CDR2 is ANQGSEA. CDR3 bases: TGCAGCGTTCAAGCGGGATGGGGCATGAACACTGAAGCTTTCTTT. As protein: CSVQAGWGMNTEAFF.

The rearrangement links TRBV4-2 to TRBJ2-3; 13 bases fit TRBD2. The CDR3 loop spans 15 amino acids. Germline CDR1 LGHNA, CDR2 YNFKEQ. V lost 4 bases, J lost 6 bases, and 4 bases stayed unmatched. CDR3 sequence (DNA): TGTGCCAGCAGCCGCACTAGCGGGAGGGTGGATACGCAGTATTTT. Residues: CASSRTSGRVDTQYF.

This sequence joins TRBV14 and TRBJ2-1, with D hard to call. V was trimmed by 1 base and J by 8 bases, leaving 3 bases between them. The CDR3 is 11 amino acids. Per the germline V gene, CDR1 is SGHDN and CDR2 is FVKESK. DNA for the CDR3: TGTGCCAGCAGCCAAGTCCATGAGCAGTTCTTC. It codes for CASSQVHEQFF.

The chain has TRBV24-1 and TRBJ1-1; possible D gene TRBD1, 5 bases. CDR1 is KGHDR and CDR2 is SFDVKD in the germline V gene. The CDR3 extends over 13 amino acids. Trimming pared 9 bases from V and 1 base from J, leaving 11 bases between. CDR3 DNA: TGTGCCACCTCAAATCAGGGGAACACTGAAGCTTTCTTT. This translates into CATSNQGNTEAFF.